The entry below gives a single T cell receptor beta chain sequence along with its context. The data were taken from a study of shared T cell receptors in the human thymus. Libraries were prepared by immunoSEQ multiplex PCR; TCRdb keeps only in-frame clonotypes and omits some of them. The sample consists of hundreds of thousands of clones, 80% to 90% of them appearing once. From germline, CDR1 is MGHDK and CDR2 SYGVNS. V shed 1 base, J shed 8 bases, and the junction held 8 bases outside the gene matches. The CDR3 runs to 15 residues. The same data also contributed to another study, on human thymus T cells. From that second work: Thymic material originated from resections removed in the course of corrective heart surgery. Apparent skewing of V and J gene usage characterized both thymic and blood repertoires. A high degree of thymic repertoire overlap among unrelated individuals was reported in related research.

Sequencing was done on a sample of thymocytes. This sequence joins TRBV25-1 and TRBJ2-1, with 7 bases identical to TRBD1. The sequence derives from a boy less than two years old with a congenital heart defect. CDR3 loop: CASSELRETGYEQFF. DNA for the CDR3: TGTGCCAGCAGTGAATTAAGGGAGACAGGGTATGAGCAGTTCTTC.